The 22 T cell receptor beta chains below were found in one sample sequenced in a study of cytomegalovirus exposure and HLA in healthy donors. Vbeta (60) and Jbeta (13) primers were used in the PCR. Clones were sequenced by immunoSEQ multiplex PCR, and TCRdb holds only the in-frame ones, with some missing. The data contain some 110,000 clones, under 85% of them seen just once; the ten biggest clones take up 4.8%. Sequenced material: PBMCs. The receptors were gathered from a young man in good health and CMV-seropositive.

CDR3: CASSPGLADTQYF. Written as DNA, the CDR3 is TGTGCCAGCAGCCCGGGACTAGCAGATACGCAGTATTTT. The chain couples TRBV7-9 to TRBJ2-3, with 8 positions matching TRBD2. CDR3 length equals 13 residues. The germline CDR1 and CDR2 sequences are SEHNR and FQNEAQ (reference sequence). The J segment lost 4 bases and the V segment lost 5 bases, leaving 2 bases of the junction unmatched.

The chain links TRBV27 to TRBJ2-7, with D maybe TRBD1 (5 bases). Looked up from germline, CDR1 is MNHEY and CDR2 is SMNVEV (reference sequence). Deletions cut 6 bases from V and 1 base from J, with 19 bases between. The CDR3 spans 16 residues. The CDR3, as DNA: TGTGCCAGCAGCGCTTTGGGGCCCGCAGGGTCCTACGAGCAGTACTTC. Its protein product is CASSALGPAGSYEQYF.

This clone showed up just once. The J gene is TRBJ2-3, the V gene TRBV12-5; 8 nucleotides align to TRBD2. There are 15 residues in the CDR3. Germline trimming cut 5 bases from V and 0 bases from J; bases unmatched to any gene: 4. CDR1 is LGHNT, CDR2 FRNRAP, per germline. The DNA for the CDR3 is TGTGCTAGTGGTACGCGGGGGGCTAGCACAGATACGCAGTATTTT. It codes for CASGTRGASTDTQYF.

This clone was seen only a few times. The chain has TRBV6-5 and TRBJ1-6; no firm D call. The CDR3 runs 14 residues. The V end lost 0 bases, the J end lost 7 bases, and 7 bases lay between the germline ends. Germline CDR1 is MNHEY and CDR2 is SVGAGI. The CDR3 protein is CASSYSLQNSPLHF. In nucleotides, the CDR3 is TGTGCCAGCAGTTACTCGTTGCAGAATTCACCCCTCCACTTT.

The CDR3 bases are TGTGCCAGCAGTTTATTGGGTAGCGGGGGATCGCAAGAGACCCAGTACTTC. Translation gives CASSLLGSGGSQETQYF. The chain employs TRBV28 and TRBJ2-5; 9 bases are a match to TRBD2. Germline V gene sequence: CDR1 MDHEN, CDR2 SYDVKM. This CDR3 spans 17 amino acids. Trimming cost V 1 base and J 2 bases; bases outside gene matches: 8.

J is TRBJ1-2 and V is TRBV6-1; D is ambiguous. This CDR3 contains 12 residues. The germline V gene encodes CDR1 MNHNS and CDR2 SASEGT. Trimming cost V 6 bases and J 7 bases, with 12 bases left between them. CDR3 region: CASRPGLSGYTF. The CDR3 DNA follows: TGTGCCAGCAGGCCGGGTCTCTCTGGCTACACCTTC.

This clone was counted only a few times. V usage is TRBV28 and J usage is TRBJ2-5, with D perhaps TRBD1 (6 bases). Looked up from germline, CDR1 is MDHEN and CDR2 is SYDVKM. The CDR3 sequence is 16 residues long. V lost 2 bases and J lost 2, with 15 bases in between. The CDR3 loop reads CASSLARRGGQETQYF. In nucleotides, the CDR3 is TGTGCCAGCAGTTTAGCTCGCAGGGGCGGACAAGAGACCCAGTACTTC. The whole variable domain, remainder taken from reference TRBV28 and TRBJ2-5, is DVKVTQSSRYLVKRTGEKVFLECVQDMDHENMFWYRQDPGLGLRLIYFSYDVKMKEKGDIPEGYSVSREKKERFSLILESASTNQTSMYLCASSLARRGGQETQYFGPGTRLLVL.

The rearrangement uses TRBV11-2 and TRBJ2-6, with no clear D. The CDR3 totals 14 residues. V was clipped by 5 bases and J by 2 bases, with 7 bases between them. In germline, CDR1 is SGHAT, CDR2 FQNNGV. DNA for the CDR3: TGTGCCAGCAGCACAAACCCTGGGGCCAACGTCCTGACTTTC. As protein: CASSTNPGANVLTF. Variable domain in full (rest from reference TRBV11-2 and TRBJ2-6): EAGVAQSPRYKIIEKRQSVAFWCNPISGHATLYWYQQILGQGPKLLIQFQNNGVVDDSQLPKDRFSAERLKGVDSTLKIQPAKLEDSAVYLCASSTNPGANVLTFGAGSRLTVL.

The rearrangement uses TRBV5-1 and TRBJ2-3, with 7 nucleotides matching TRBD1. CDR3 length: 14 amino acids. After removal of 4 bases from V and 0 bases from J, the junction contained 2 bases not matched to a gene. In germline, CDR1 is SGHRS, CDR2 YFSETQ. This CDR3 is CASSETGSTDTQYF. CDR3 nucleotides: TGCGCCAGCAGCGAGACAGGGAGCACAGATACGCAGTATTTT.

The chain links TRBV28 to TRBJ1-1; D is ambiguous. The CDR3 extends over 16 amino acids. Deletions cut 8 bases from V and 6 bases from J, with 25 bases between. Germline V gives CDR1 MDHEN, CDR2 SYDVKM. For the CDR3, the DNA is TGTGCCAGCGCGAAAAGGTCCTCGGACTCCCGGCCTGAAGCTTTCTTT. Protein: CASAKRSSDSRPEAFF.

This chain joins TRBV6-1 and TRBJ1-1; possible D gene TRBD1, 5 bases. CDR3 length: 13 residues. Germline V gene data show CDR1 as MNHNS and CDR2 as SASEGT. V shed 9 bases and J shed 6 bases, with 17 bases lying between them. DNA for the CDR3: TGTGCCAGTGGCAGGGTCTCGTGGCCTGAAGCTTTCTTT. Protein product: CASGRVSWPEAFF.

This chain connects TRBV30 to TRBJ1-1; D remains unclear. The CDR3 extends over 10 amino acids. Germline V gene lookup returns CDR1 GTSNPN and CDR2 SVGIG (reference sequence). Trimming removed 4 bases from V and 7 bases from J, with 7 bases in between. CDR3 DNA: TGTGCCTGGACAGGCCATGAAGCTTTCTTT. Encoded protein: CAWTGHEAFF. Variable domain in full (rest from reference TRBV30 and TRBJ1-1): SQTIHQWPATLVQPVGSPLSLECTVEGTSNPNLYWYRQAAGRGLQLLFYSVGIGQISSEVPQNLSASRPQDRQFILSSKKLLLSDSGFYLCAWTGHEAFFGQGTRLTVV.

This clone was observed a few times. This chain joins TRBV5-4 and TRBJ1-2, with 7 bases lining up with TRBD1. Germline CDR1 SGHNT, CDR2 YYREEE (reference sequence). Trimming removed 5 bases from V and 4 bases from J; junction bases left unmatched: 5. This CDR3 is 13 amino acids long. The CDR3 spells CASRGQEIYGYTF. The CDR3 coding sequence is TGTGCCAGCAGAGGACAGGAGATCTATGGCTACACCTTC.

The V and J genes are TRBV27 and TRBJ2-1; D perhaps matches TRBD2 (6 bases). The CDR3 has 15 amino acids. Germline V CDR1 and CDR2: MNHEY, SMNVEV (reference sequence). The germline V and J ends were trimmed by 6 bases and 2 bases, with 14 bases remaining between them. Written as DNA, the CDR3 is TGTGCCAGCAGAAGGGTCGGGGGAACCTACAATGAGCAGTTCTTC. This encodes CASRRVGGTYNEQFF.

The chain uses TRBV27 and TRBJ1-1; 9 bases align to TRBD1. Unmatched junction bases numbered 15, after V lost 4 bases and J lost 9 bases. The germline V gene has CDR1 MNHEY and CDR2 SMNVEV (reference sequence). There are 16 residues in the CDR3. The CDR3 protein is CASSSPTTGGRAKAFF. The CDR3 DNA reads TGTGCCAGCAGTTCACCCACGACAGGGGGAAGGGCTAAAGCTTTCTTT.

V usage is TRBV4-3 and J usage is TRBJ2-2, with D possibly TRBD2 on 6 matching bases. The CDR3 has 14 amino acids. Per germline, CDR1 LGHNA and CDR2 YSLEER. V was trimmed by 0 bases and J by 6 bases, leaving 8 bases between them. CDR3 nucleotides: TGCGCCAGCAGCCAAGATGGCGGGGCCGGGGAGCTGTTTTTT. It specifies CASSQDGGAGELFF.

The chain carries TRBV6-5 and TRBJ1-6; weak D call: TRBD1 (5 bases). Germline V gives CDR1 MNHEY, CDR2 SVGAGI. V lost 4 bases, J lost 0 bases, and 7 bases lay in between. The CDR3 totals 15 residues. In nucleotides, the CDR3 is TGTGCCAGCAGTTTGGGGGGCTCCTATAATTCACCCCTCCACTTT. Translation gives CASSLGGSYNSPLHF.

The chain combines TRBV5-4 with TRBJ1-2; TRBD1 aligns across 7 bases. CDR3 size: 13 residues. Germline trimming cut 3 bases from V and 8 bases from J; bases unmatched to any gene: 7. Germline values: CDR1 SGHNT, CDR2 YYREEE (reference sequence). CDR3 loop: CASSSQGSSGYTF. The DNA of the CDR3 is TGTGCCAGCAGCTCACAGGGGTCATCGGGCTACACCTTC.

Comments on this clone: Sequence at one end of the junction differs from germline and may be a read error. The V gene is TRBV2, the J gene TRBJ1-2, with 7 bases identical to TRBD1. The CDR3 spans 13 residues. Germline assignment: CDR1 SNHLY and CDR2 FYNNEI. The CDR3: CASSEVGEGGYPF. The CDR3 coding sequence is TGTGCCAGCAGTGAGGTGGGGGAAGGGGGCTACCCCTTC.

This clone was seen more than once but under ten times. This chain connects TRBV5-1 to TRBJ2-1, with 8 bases aligning to TRBD1. The CDR3 runs to 17 residues. Trimming removed 5 bases from V and 0 bases from J; junction bases left unmatched: 10. Germline loops: CDR1 SGHRS, CDR2 YFSETQ. In DNA form, the CDR3 reads TGCGCCAGCAGATCAGGCACGACAGGGGTCTCCTACAATGAGCAGTTCTTC. This codes for CASRSGTTGVSYNEQFF.

This chain connects TRBV9 to TRBJ2-2; D is undetermined. The CDR3 is 15 residues long. V shed 0 bases and J shed 4 bases, with 10 bases lying between them. Germline CDR1 SGDLS, CDR2 YYNGEE. CDR3 amino acids: CASSVGGSPTGELFF. The DNA of the CDR3 is TGTGCCAGCAGCGTAGGTGGCAGTCCCACCGGGGAGCTGTTTTTT. The full variable domain, in which reference TRBV9 and TRBJ2-2 provide the parts outside the CDR3, is DSGVTQTPKHLITATGQRVTLRCSPRSGDLSVYWYQQSLDQGLQFLIQYYNGEERAKGNILERFSAQQFPDLHSELNLSSLELGDSALYFCASSVGGSPTGELFFGEGSRLTVL.

The chain uses TRBV13 and TRBJ1-4; 8 bases align to TRBD1. Germline V gene data show CDR1 as PRHDT and CDR2 as FYEKMQ (reference sequence). The CDR3 is 15 residues long. Trimming at V came to 2 bases and at J to 4 bases, leaving 3 bases not matched to a gene. Written as DNA, the CDR3 is TGTGCCAGCAGCTTAACAGGGGGACGTAATGAAAAACTGTTTTTT. As protein: CASSLTGGRNEKLFF. Full variable domain (outside the CDR3, taken from reference TRBV13 and TRBJ1-4): AAGVIQSPRHLIKEKRETATLKCYPIPRHDTVYWYQQGPGQDPQFLISFYEKMQSDKGSIPDRFSAQQFSDYHSELNMSSLELGDSALYFCASSLTGGRNEKLFFGSGTQLSVL.